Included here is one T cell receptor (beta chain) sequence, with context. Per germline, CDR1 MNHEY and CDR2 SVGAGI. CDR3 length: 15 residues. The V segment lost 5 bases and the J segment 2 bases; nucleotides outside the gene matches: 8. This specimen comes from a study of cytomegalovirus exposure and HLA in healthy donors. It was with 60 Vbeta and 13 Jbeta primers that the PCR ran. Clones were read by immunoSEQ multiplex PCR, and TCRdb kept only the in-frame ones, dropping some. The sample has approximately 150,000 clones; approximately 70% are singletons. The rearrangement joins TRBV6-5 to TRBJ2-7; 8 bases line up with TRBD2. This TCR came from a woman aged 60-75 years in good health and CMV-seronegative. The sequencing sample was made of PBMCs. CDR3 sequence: CASSTREGRAYEQYF. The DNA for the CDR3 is TGTGCCAGCAGTACCCGGGAGGGACGCGCCTACGAGCAGTACTTC.